This T cell receptor (beta chain) derives from a study of blood T cell repertoires in COVID-19. Methods used by the authors: Reference gene primer amplification gave nucleated cell count estimates. TCRdb keeps only in-frame clones here, not all; method: immunoSEQ multiplex PCR. V, J and clone size are taken as reported in that table, and D and trimming were inferred from the DNA itself. This table holds approximately 300,000 clones, around 82% found once. Seattle patients were enrolled during active infection and followed longitudinally. The germline V and J ends were trimmed by 2 bases and 3 bases, with 10 bases remaining between them. Germline CDR1 is MDHEN and CDR2 is SYDVKM. This CDR3 comprises 14 residues.

The receptor's source is a human donor with COVID-19, enrolled during active disease. The donor label of this sample is uncertain. This chain joins TRBV28 and TRBJ1-2; a weak D match, TRBD1 (5 bases). Specimen: peripheral blood. The CDR3 is CASSLMGRDYGYTF. The CDR3 coding sequence is TGTGCCAGCAGTTTAATGGGCAGGGACTATGGCTACACCTTC.